This T cell receptor beta chain stems from a study of control samples from healthy donors and cancer patients. Only in-frame clones appear in the TCRdb table, and some are missing; sequencing was by immunoSEQ multiplex PCR. The repertoire has about 170,000 clones, 85% to 90% of them found once; the top ten carry 4.9%. The CDR3 totals 13 residues. V lost 8 bases, J lost 0 bases, and 4 bases stayed unmatched. Looked up from germline, CDR1 is SNHLY and CDR2 is FYNNEI. The receptor was derived from a woman aged 25 to 39 in good health. The sample taken for sequencing was blood. This chain uses TRBV2 with TRBJ2-7; 7 nucleotides match TRBD2. CDR3 coding DNA: TGTGCCAGCGGGGGAGGGAGCTCCTACGAGCAGTACTTC. It codes for CASGGGSSYEQYF. Based on the CDR3 plus reference TRBV2 and TRBJ2-7, the full variable domain is EPEVTQTPSHQVTQMGQEVILRCVPISNHLYFYWYRQILGQKVEFLVSFYNNEISEKSEIFDDQFSVERPDGSNFTLKIRSTKLEDSAMYFCASGGGSSYEQYFGPGTRLTVT.